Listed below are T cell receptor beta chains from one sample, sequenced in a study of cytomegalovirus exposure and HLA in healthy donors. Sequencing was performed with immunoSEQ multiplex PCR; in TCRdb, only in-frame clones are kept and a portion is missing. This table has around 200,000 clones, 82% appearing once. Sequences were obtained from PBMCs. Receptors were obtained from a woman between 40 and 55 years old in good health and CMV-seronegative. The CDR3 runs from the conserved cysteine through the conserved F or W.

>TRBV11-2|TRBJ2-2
CASSPVQTGELFF
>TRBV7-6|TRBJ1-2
CASSLDWSGGTGGYTF
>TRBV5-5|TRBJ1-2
CASSPEGQGTGGYTF
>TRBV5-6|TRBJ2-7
CASSLDRSYEQYF
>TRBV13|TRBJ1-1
CASSSAGSEAFF
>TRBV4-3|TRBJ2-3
CASSQDQGDTQYF
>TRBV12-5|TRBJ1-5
CASGGQLGNQPQHF
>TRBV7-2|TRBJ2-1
CASSSTIYNEQFF
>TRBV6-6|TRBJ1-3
CASSYEFSGNTIYF
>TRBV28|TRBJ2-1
CASSLGSYKGYNEQFF
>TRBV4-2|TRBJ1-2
CASSQDWASTYGYTF
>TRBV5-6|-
CASSFERENEQYF
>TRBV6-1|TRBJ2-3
CASSALSGGADTQYF
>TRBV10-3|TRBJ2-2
CAISGPQGPGELFF
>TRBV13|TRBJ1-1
CASSLGLEAFF
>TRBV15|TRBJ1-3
CATSGTGFGNTIYF
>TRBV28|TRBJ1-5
CASSFQISNQPQHF
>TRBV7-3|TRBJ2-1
CASSSDLGSYNEQFF
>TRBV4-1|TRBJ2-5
CASSQESAGQGGTQYF
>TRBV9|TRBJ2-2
CASSSSGANTGELFF
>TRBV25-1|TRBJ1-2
CASSLGQVYGYTF
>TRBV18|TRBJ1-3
CASSLSGSSGNTIYF
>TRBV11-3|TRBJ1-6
CASSTNTGPRALHF
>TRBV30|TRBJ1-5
CAWGGEYSNQPQHF
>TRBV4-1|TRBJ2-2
CASSPSQGRTGELFF
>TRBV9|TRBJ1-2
CASSEGQGLSLYGYTF
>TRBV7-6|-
CASSQGTASYEQYF
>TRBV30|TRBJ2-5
CAYGPGEETQYF
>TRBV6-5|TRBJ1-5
CASRQDYMGQPQHF
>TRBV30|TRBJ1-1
CAWSPGLKNTEAFF
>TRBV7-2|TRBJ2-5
CASTLRDTQETQYF
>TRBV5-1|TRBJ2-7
CASSSLAGAFYEQYF
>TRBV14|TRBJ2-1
CASSQGLAGGQFF
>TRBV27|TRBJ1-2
CASRRTGRNGYTF
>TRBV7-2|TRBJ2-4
CASSPPGLAKNIQYF
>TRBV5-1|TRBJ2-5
CASSLGLGLGETQYF
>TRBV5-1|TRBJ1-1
CASSLDGGGTEAFF
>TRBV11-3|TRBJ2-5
CASSPRGLETQYF
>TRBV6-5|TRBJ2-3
CASSYSSGNTQYF
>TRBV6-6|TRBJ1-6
CASSWSQGRNSPLHF
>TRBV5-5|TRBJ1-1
CASRKMTGPTEAFF
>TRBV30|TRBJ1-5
CAWSRSDLYGNQPQHF
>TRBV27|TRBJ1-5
CATKRGSNQPQHF
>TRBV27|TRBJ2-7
CASRAPNAGGPHEQYF
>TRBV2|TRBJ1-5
CASYSGNSNQPQHF
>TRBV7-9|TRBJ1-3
CASSSPSSGNTIYF
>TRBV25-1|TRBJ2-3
CASSDPTSGGSTDTQYF
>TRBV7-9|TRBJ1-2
CASSFSDRGGHGYTF
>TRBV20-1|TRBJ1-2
CSARDLNGYTF
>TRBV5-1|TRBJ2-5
CASSRGASGQETQYF
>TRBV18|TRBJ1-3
CASSQGRDSSGNTIYF
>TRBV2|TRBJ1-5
CASSERDTNQPQHF
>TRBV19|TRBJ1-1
CASTPQGYRLGLMNTEAFF
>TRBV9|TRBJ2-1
CASSEQGRNNEQFF
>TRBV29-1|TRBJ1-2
CSVEPVGAARWGYTF
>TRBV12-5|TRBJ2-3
CASGLVITQYF